This entry is about one T cell receptor beta chain. Its binding antigen is unknown. No clone much larger than this one lies a single base away; base qualities are absent. The CDR3, cysteine through phenylalanine, is 16 amino acids long. The CDR3 DNA has 48 bases and is translated from base 1. V loses 6 bases of germline sequence and J loses 0 bases, and the interval between the two ends is 16 bases. CDR1 and CDR2 (MGHDK, SYGVNS) derive from the germline V gene. The data stem from a study of T-cell reconstitution after alpha-beta-depleted transplantation in children listed by TCRdb under 2016. Regarding the research as a whole: Using TCR repertoire profiling, the study quantitatively followed how T-cell immune reconstitution unfolded in children after TCRalphabeta/CD19-depleted allogeneic hematopoietic cell transplantation.

Libraries were prepared through PCR. The data were produced on an Illumina HiSeq 2500. TCR libraries were prepared with molecular barcoding, using unique molecular identifiers to normalize TCRbeta repertoire quantification. Starting from the raw public reads, TCRdb applied fastp trimming at Q25, assembled clones with MiXCR and retained in-frame beta chains. Each record represents a unique CDR3 protein, reported with the most common genes and DNA among its rows. The sample table contains approximately 390,000 distinct CDR3 sequences; only one count was recorded for roughly a tenth of them. The ten largest clonotypes hold roughly 6% of the sample.

This chain is built from TRBV25-1 and TRBJ2-3; possibly the D gene is TRBD2, per 6 matching bases. The starting material was PBMCs from the stem cell graft donor, obtained from the stem cell graft. The receptor was isolated from a human donor who donated a stem cell graft to a child with acute myeloid leukemia. The nucleotide sequence reads as follows: TGTGCCAGCAGCCCGCGGGGCGGCAAAAGCACAGATACGCAGTATTTT. Translated, this is CASSPRGGKSTDTQYF.